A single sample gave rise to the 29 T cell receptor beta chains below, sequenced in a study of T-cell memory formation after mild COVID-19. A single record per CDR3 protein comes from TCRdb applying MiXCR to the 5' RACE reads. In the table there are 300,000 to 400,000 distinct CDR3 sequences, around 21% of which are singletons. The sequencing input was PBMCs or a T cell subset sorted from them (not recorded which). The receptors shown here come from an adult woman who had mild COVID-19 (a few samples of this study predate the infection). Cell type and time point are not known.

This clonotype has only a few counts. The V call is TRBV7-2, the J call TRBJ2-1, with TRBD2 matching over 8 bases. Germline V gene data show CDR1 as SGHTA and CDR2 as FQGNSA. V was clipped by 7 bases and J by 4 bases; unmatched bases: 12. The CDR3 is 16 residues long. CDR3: CASTGGVLGTYNEQFF. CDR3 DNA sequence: TGTGCCAGCACCGGGGGGGTCCTAGGAACTTACAATGAGCAGTTCTTC.

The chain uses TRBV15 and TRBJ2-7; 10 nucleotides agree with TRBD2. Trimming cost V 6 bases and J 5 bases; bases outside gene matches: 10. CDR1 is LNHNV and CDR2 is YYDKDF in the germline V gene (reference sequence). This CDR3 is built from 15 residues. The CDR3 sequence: CATSPILAGLNEQYF. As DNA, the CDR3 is TGTGCCACCAGTCCCATACTAGCGGGATTGAACGAGCAGTACTTC.

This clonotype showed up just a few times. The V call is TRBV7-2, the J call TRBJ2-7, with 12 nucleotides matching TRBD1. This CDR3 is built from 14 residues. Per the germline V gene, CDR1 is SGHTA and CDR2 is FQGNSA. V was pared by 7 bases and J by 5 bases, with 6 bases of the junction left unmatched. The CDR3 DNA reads TGTGCCAGCACCCTGGGACAGGGGGCCCACGAGCAGTACTTC. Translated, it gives CASTLGQGAHEQYF.

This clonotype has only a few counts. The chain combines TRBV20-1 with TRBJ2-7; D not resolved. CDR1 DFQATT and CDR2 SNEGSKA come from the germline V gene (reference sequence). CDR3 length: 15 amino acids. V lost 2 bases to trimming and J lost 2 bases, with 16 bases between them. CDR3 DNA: TGCAGTGCTAGACCGCCGCCGCGACTTACCTACGAGCAGTACTTC. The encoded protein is CSARPPPRLTYEQYF.

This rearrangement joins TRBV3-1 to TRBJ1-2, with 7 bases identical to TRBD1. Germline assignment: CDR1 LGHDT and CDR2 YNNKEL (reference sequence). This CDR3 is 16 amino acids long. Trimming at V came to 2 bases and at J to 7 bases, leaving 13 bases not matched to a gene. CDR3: CASSQLSGTQGGGYTF. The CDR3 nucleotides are TGTGCCAGCAGCCAACTATCCGGGACCCAGGGGGGTGGCTACACCTTC.

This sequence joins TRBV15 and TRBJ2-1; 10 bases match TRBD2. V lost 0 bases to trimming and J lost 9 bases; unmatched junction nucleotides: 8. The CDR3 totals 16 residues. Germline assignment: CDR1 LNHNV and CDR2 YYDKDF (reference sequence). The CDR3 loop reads CATSRDELAGAGEQFF. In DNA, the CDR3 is TGTGCCACCAGCAGAGATGAGCTAGCGGGAGCAGGTGAGCAGTTCTTC.

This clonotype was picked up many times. CDR3 nucleotides: TGTGCCAGCAGCCAAGACAGCTACAATGAGCAGTTCTTC. As protein: CASSQDSYNEQFF. The V call is TRBV14, the J call TRBJ2-1; no clear D. Germline CDR1 SGHDN, CDR2 FVKESK. Trimming removed 0 bases at V and 3 bases at J, with 3 bases between. CDR3 length: 13 residues.

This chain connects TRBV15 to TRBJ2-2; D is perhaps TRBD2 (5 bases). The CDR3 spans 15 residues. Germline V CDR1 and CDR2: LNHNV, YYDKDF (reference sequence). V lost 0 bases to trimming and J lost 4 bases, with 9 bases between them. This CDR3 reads CATSRDKGSTGELFF. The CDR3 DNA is TGTGCCACCAGCAGAGATAAAGGGAGCACCGGGGAGCTGTTTTTT.

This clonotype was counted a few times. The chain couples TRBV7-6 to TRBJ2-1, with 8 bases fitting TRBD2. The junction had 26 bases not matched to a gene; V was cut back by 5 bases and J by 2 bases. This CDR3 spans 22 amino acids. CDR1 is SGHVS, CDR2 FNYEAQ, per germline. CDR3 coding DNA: TGTGCCAGCAGCCGAACCCCCTCATTTAGCGGGATCCCCCACCAGGCCTACAATGAGCAGTTCTTC. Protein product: CASSRTPSFSGIPHQAYNEQFF.

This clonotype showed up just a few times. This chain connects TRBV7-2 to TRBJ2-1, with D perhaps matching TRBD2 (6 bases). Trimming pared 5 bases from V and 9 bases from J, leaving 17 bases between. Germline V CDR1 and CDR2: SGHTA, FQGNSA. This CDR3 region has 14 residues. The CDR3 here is CASSPQGRGFEQFF. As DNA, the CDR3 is TGTGCCAGCAGCCCCCAGGGTCGGGGGTTTGAGCAGTTCTTC.

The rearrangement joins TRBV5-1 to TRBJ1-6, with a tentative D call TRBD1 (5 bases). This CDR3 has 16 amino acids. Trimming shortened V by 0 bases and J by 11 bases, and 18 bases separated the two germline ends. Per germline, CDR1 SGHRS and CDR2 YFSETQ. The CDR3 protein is CASSLAGGAAKTPLHF. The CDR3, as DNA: TGCGCCAGCAGCTTGGCCGGGGGTGCAGCGAAGACACCCCTCCACTTT. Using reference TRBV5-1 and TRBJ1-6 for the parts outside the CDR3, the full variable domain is KAGVTQTPRYLIKTRGQQVTLSCSPISGHRSVSWYQQTPGQGLQFLFEYFSETQRNKGNFPGRFSGRQFSNSRSEMNVSTLELGDSALYLCASSLAGGAAKTPLHFGNGTRLTVT.

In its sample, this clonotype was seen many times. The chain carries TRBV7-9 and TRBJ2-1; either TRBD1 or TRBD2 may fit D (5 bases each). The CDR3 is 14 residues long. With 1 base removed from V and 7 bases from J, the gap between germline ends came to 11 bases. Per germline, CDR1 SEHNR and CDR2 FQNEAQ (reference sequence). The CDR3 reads CASSLGDPLNEQFF. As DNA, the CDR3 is TGTGCCAGCAGCTTAGGGGACCCGCTTAATGAGCAGTTCTTC.

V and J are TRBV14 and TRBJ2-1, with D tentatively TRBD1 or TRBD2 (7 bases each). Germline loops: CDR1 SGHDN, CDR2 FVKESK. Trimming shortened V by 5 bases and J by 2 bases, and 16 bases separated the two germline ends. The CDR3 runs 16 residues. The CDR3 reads CASSLGGGRAYNEQFF. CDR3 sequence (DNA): TGTGCCAGCAGCTTAGGGGGCGGGAGAGCCTACAATGAGCAGTTCTTC.

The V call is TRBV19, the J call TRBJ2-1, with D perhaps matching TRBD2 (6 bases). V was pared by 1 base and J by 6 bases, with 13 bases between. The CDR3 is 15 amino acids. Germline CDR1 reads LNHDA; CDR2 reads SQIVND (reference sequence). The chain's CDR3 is CASSIVAGSGNEQFF. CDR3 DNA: TGTGCCAGTAGTATAGTGGCGGGAAGTGGCAATGAGCAGTTCTTC. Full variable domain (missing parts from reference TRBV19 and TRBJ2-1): DGGITQSPKYLFRKEGQNVTLSCEQNLNHDAMYWYRQDPGQGLRLIYYSQIVNDFQKGDIAEGYSVSREKKESFPLTVTSAQKNPTAFYLCASSIVAGSGNEQFFGPGTRLTVL.

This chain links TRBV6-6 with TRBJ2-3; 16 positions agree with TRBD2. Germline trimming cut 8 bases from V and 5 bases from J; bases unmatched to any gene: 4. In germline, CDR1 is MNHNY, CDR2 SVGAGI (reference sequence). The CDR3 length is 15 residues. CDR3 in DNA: TGTGCCAGCGGGGGACTAGCGGGGGGGCAAGATACGCAGTATTTT. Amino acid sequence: CASGGLAGGQDTQYF.

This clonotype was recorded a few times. The chain's CDR3 is CASSGLAGGNTGELFF. DNA for the CDR3: TGCGCCAGCAGCGGACTCGCGGGGGGAAACACCGGGGAGCTGTTTTTT. The genes are TRBV5-1 and TRBJ2-2; 8 bases match TRBD2. J lost 2 bases, V lost 4 bases, and 7 bases had no gene match. The germline V gene has CDR1 SGHRS and CDR2 YFSETQ. The CDR3 is 16 residues long.

The DNA of the CDR3 is TGTGCCAGCAGTGAAGGTCAGGGGAGCTCTGGAAACACCATATATTTT. This codes for CASSEGQGSSGNTIYF. V and J are TRBV6-1 and TRBJ1-3; maybe TRBD1 (6 bases). From germline, CDR1 is MNHNS and CDR2 SASEGT. The CDR3 covers 16 residues. Trimming cost V 1 base and J 0 bases, with 10 bases left between them.

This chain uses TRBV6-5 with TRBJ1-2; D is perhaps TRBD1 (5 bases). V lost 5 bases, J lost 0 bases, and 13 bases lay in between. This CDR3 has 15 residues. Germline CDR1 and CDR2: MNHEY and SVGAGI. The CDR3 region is CASSDTGTANYGYTF. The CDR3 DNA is TGTGCCAGCAGTGACACCGGGACGGCTAACTATGGCTACACCTTC.

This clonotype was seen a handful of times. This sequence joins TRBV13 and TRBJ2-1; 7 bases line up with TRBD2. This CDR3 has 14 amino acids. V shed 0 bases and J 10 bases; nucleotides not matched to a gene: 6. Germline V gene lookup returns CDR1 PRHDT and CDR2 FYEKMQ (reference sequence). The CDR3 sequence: CASSLGVGAGEQFF. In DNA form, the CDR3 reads TGTGCCAGCAGCTTAGGGGTCGGAGCGGGGGAGCAGTTCTTC.

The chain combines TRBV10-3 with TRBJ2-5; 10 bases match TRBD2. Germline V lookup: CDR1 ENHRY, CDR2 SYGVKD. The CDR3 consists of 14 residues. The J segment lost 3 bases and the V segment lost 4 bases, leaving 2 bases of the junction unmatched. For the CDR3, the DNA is TGTGCCATCAGTGGGAGCGGGGGGGAAGAGACCCAGTACTTC. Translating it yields CAISGSGGEETQYF.

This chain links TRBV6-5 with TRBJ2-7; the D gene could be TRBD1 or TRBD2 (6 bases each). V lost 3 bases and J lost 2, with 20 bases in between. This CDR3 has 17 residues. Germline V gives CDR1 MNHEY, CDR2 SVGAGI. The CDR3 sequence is CASSYQVGGSGTYEQYF. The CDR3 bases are TGTGCCAGCAGTTATCAAGTCGGGGGCTCAGGAACCTACGAGCAGTACTTC.

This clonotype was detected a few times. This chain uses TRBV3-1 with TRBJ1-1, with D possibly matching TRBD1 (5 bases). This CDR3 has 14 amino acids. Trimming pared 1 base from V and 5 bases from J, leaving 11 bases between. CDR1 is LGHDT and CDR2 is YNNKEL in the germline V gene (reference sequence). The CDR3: CASSQVAGTTEAFF. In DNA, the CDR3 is TGTGCCAGCAGCCAAGTCGCTGGGACGACTGAAGCTTTCTTT.

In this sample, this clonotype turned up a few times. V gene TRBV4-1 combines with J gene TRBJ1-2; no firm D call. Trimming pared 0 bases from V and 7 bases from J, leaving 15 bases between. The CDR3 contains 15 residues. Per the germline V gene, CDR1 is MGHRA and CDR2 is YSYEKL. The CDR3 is CASSQDRALASGYTF. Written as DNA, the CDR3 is TGCGCCAGCAGCCAAGACCGGGCTCTAGCCTCTGGCTACACCTTC.

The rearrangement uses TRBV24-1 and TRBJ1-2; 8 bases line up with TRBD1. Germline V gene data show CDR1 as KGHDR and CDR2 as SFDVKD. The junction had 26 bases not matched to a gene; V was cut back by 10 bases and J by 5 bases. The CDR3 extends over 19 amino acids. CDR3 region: CATSPGGQAPATRGYGYTF. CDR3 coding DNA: TGTGCCACTTCACCTGGGGGACAGGCACCCGCCACCCGGGGGTATGGCTACACCTTC.

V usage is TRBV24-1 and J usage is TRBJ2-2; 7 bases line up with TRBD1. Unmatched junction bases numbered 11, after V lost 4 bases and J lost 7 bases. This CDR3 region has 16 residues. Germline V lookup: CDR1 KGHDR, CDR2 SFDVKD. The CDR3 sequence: CATSDYDRARGGELFF. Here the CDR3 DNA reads TGTGCCACCAGTGACTACGACAGGGCACGAGGCGGGGAGCTGTTTTTT.

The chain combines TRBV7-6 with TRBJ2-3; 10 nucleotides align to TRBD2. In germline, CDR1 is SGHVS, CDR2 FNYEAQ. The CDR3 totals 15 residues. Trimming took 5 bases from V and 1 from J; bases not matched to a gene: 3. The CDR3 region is CASSVGLAGTDTQYF. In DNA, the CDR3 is TGTGCCAGCAGCGTCGGACTAGCGGGCACAGATACGCAGTATTTT.

CDR3: CASSLVRGAYEQYF. The CDR3 DNA reads as TGTGCCAGCAGCTTGGTGCGAGGAGCCTACGAGCAGTACTTC. The chain couples TRBV5-6 to TRBJ2-7, with no clear D. The CDR3 length is 14 residues. V lost 0 bases, J lost 2 bases, and 9 bases lay in between. Germline V gene sequence: CDR1 SGHDT, CDR2 YYEEEE. Supplemented by reference TRBV5-6 and TRBJ2-7, the full variable domain reads DAGVTQSPTHLIKTRGQQVTLRCSPKSGHDTVSWYQQALGQGPQFIFQYYEEEERQRGNFPDRFSGHQFPNYSSELNVNALLLGDSALYLCASSLVRGAYEQYFGPGTRLTVT.

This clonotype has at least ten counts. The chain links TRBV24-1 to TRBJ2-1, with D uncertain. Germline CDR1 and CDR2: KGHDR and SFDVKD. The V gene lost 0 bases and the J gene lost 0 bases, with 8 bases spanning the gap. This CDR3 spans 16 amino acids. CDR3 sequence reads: CATSDLSVSSYNEQFF. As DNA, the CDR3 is TGTGCCACCAGTGATTTGAGCGTGAGCTCCTACAATGAGCAGTTCTTC.

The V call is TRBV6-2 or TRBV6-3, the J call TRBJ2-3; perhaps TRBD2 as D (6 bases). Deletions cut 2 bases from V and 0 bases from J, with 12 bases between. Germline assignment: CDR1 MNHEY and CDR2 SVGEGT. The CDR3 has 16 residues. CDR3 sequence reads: CASSYRSSASTDTQYF. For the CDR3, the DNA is TGTGCCAGCAGTTACCGGTCTAGCGCTAGCACAGATACGCAGTATTTT.